This TCR beta chain was recorded in a study of OX40 agonist ivuxolimab in advanced cancers. In the study overall: Three patients showed partial responses: one hepatocellular carcinoma and two cutaneous melanoma cases.

Measured with immunoSEQ multiplex PCR; TCRdb has only the in-frame clones, and not every one. Of 55,000 to 80,000 clones listed, approximately 81% are singletons. A word on this clone: Its target is not known.

Study outcomes and limitations: Several nonresponders also turned out to have low normalized T-cell clonal expansion. Partial responders dosed at 0.1-3.0 mg/kg displayed clonal expansion ranking among the lowest.

The CDR3 extends over 14 amino acids. V was shortened by 4 bases and J by 6 bases, with 16 bases between the two germline ends. Germline CDR1 reads SGHRS; CDR2 reads YFSETQ. The clonotype was recovered from an adult with an advanced solid tumor such as melanoma, head and neck, liver or kidney cancer. Sequencing was performed on CD4+ or CD8+ T cells sorted from blood, taken in a trial of the OX40 agonist ivuxolimab. This chain links TRBV5-1 with TRBJ1-2; TRBD1 might be the D (6 bases). The CDR3: CASSETGGVNGYTF. The CDR3 nucleotides are TGCGCCAGCAGCGAGACAGGTGGGGTGAATGGCTACACCTTC.